Below, 31 T cell receptor beta chains from the same sample are listed, as sequenced in a study of sequential checkpoint blockade in melanoma. Clones were read by immunoSEQ multiplex PCR, and TCRdb kept only the in-frame ones, dropping some. The table records some 5,600 clones, approximately 19% of them present only once. Indicated treatment: randomized to nivolumab then ipilimumab (arm A) or the reverse (arm B). The sample was tumor tissue (inferred from file names), taken from a patient given nivolumab and ipilimumab in sequence. The receptors stem from a human donor with melanoma.

By sample fraction, this clone is medium-sized (0.01 to 0.1%). The chain links TRBV14 to TRBJ2-1; 9 nucleotides align to TRBD2. Germline loops: CDR1 SGHDN, CDR2 FVKESK. V was clipped by 0 bases and J by 4 bases; unmatched bases: 10. The CDR3 runs 18 residues. CDR3 in DNA: TGTGCCAGCAGCCAAGACTTAGGGGGACTAGCAAATTACAATGAGCAGTTCTTC. Translation: CASSQDLGGLANYNEQFF. Full variable domain (remainder filled in from reference TRBV14 and TRBJ2-1): EAGVTQFPSHSVIEKGQTVTLRCDPISGHDNLYWYRRVMGKEIKFLLHFVKESKQDESGMPNNRFLAERTGGTYSTLKVQPAELEDSGVYFCASSQDLGGLANYNEQFFGPGTRLTVL.

The rearrangement joins TRBV11-3 to TRBJ1-2, with TRBD1 identical over 10 bases. Unmatched junction bases numbered 13, after V lost 4 bases and J lost 5 bases. The CDR3 is 17 residues long. Looked up from germline, CDR1 is SGHNT and CDR2 is YENEEA. The CDR3 loop reads CASSSGQGEPIWYGYTF. CDR3 sequence (DNA): TGTGCCAGCAGCTCCGGACAGGGGGAACCGATTTGGTATGGCTACACCTTC.

This clone was recorded a few times. The rearrangement uses TRBV19 and TRBJ1-5; D might be TRBD1 (5 bases). V was shortened by 6 bases and J by 1 base, with 16 bases between the two germline ends. The CDR3 has 16 amino acids. CDR1 and CDR2 (germline): LNHDA, SQIVND (reference sequence). CDR3 region: CASRPGRGMSNQPQHF. The CDR3 nucleotides are TGTGCCAGTAGACCCGGGCGGGGGATGAGCAATCAGCCCCAGCATTTT.

The rearrangement uses TRBV11-3 and TRBJ1-5, with D perhaps TRBD1 (6 bases). Germline assignment: CDR1 SGHNT and CDR2 YENEEA. The CDR3 is 15 amino acids. Deletions cut 4 bases from V and 4 bases from J, with 14 bases between. CDR3 region: CASSYKGGANQPQHF. The CDR3 region has the DNA TGTGCCAGCAGCTATAAGGGGGGAGCGAATCAGCCCCAGCATTTT.

This clone was seen more than once but under ten times. The chain couples TRBV23-1 to TRBJ2-5; 9 bases line up with TRBD2. TRBV23-1 qualifies as an ORF whose function is uncertain. The V gene end was trimmed by 6 bases and the J gene end by 5 bases; junction bases not matched to a gene: 4. This CDR3 has 13 residues. CDR3 DNA sequence: TGCGCCAGCAGCTTAGCGGGGGTGGAGACCCAGTACTTC. Its protein is CASSLAGVETQYF.

This clone is classed as medium-sized (0.01 to 0.1%). The chain uses TRBV11-3 and TRBJ2-6; 9 bases line up with TRBD1. CDR1 is SGHNT and CDR2 is YENEEA in the germline V gene. Germline trimming cut 4 bases from V and 4 bases from J; bases unmatched to any gene: 5. CDR3 size: 16 residues. The CDR3 sequence: CASSWRQGVGANVLTF. As DNA, the CDR3 is TGTGCCAGCAGCTGGAGACAGGGGGTCGGGGCCAACGTCCTGACTTTC.

The CDR3 sequence is CATSLKGRGSNQPQHF. DNA of the CDR3: TGTGCCACCAGCCTGAAAGGACGAGGTAGCAATCAGCCCCAGCATTTT. The gene calls are TRBV15 and TRBJ1-5; D is undetermined. Germline loops: CDR1 LNHNV, CDR2 YYDKDF (reference sequence). CDR3 length equals 16 residues. The V end lost 5 bases, the J end lost 0 bases, and 14 bases lay between the germline ends.

This clone was detected a few times. J is TRBJ2-3 and V is TRBV28, with a weak D call TRBD1 (5 bases). The CDR3 spans 15 residues. Germline CDR1 and CDR2: MDHEN and SYDVKM. Trimming shortened V by 3 bases and J by 6 bases, and 16 bases separated the two germline ends. The CDR3 DNA sequence: TGTGCCAGCAGTTTCGACCTCAGGGTATCTGATACGCAGTATTTT. The encoded protein is CASSFDLRVSDTQYF.

The rearrangement uses TRBV10-2 and TRBJ2-7, with TRBD1 identical over 7 bases. CDR1 and CDR2 from the germline V gene are WSHSY and SAAADI. The CDR3 is 14 residues long. V was clipped by 1 base and J by 4 bases; unmatched bases: 4. The CDR3: CASSEFGRGYEQYF. In DNA, the CDR3 is TGCGCCAGCAGTGAGTTTGGCAGGGGGTACGAGCAGTACTTC.

This clone is medium-sized within its sample. The rearrangement uses TRBV9 and TRBJ2-7; D might be TRBD1 (6 bases). The CDR3 is 14 residues long. Germline CDR1 and CDR2: SGDLS and YYNGEE. Trimming cost V 5 bases and J 2 bases, with 14 bases left between them. The CDR3 reads CASSADRLAYEQYF. The CDR3 coding sequence is TGTGCCAGCAGTGCCGACAGGTTGGCCTACGAGCAGTACTTC.

The sample holds a few counts of this clone. The gene calls are TRBV6-8 and TRBJ1-2, with D perhaps TRBD1 (6 bases). The CDR3 covers 13 residues. V was shortened by 0 bases and J by 8 bases, with 10 bases between the two germline ends. CDR1 MNHGY and CDR2 SAAAGT come from the germline V gene. CDR3: CASSYSEGDGYTF. The CDR3 DNA reads as TGTGCCAGCAGTTACTCGGAGGGGGACGGCTACACCTTC.

The V gene is TRBV12-5, the J gene TRBJ1-4; 8 positions match TRBD1. CDR1 LGHNT and CDR2 FRNRAP come from the germline V gene. CDR3 size: 16 residues. For the CDR3, the DNA is TGTGCCAGCTCTCCGGGACAGGCGGATGTTAATGAAAAACTGTTTTTT. Protein product: CASSPGQADVNEKLFF.

In this sample, this clone turned up a few times. J is TRBJ2-2 and V is TRBV28, with no clear D. V was shortened by 1 base and J by 0 bases, with 18 bases between the two germline ends. This CDR3 contains 19 residues. Germline V gene sequence: CDR1 MDHEN, CDR2 SYDVKM. The CDR3 loop reads CASSLSPWRLRANTGELFF. CDR3 DNA sequence: TGTGCCAGCAGTTTATCCCCCTGGCGCCTACGGGCGAACACCGGGGAGCTGTTTTTT.

J is TRBJ1-1 and V is TRBV5-1; no reliable D call. The CDR3 runs to 14 residues. CDR1 is SGHRS, CDR2 YFSETQ, per germline. With 0 bases removed from V and 1 base from J, the gap between germline ends came to 7 bases. The chain's CDR3 is CASSLGRKNTEAFF. CDR3 DNA sequence: TGCGCCAGCAGCTTGGGGAGGAAGAACACTGAAGCTTTCTTT.

This clone is deemed medium-sized. The rearrangement links TRBV6-8 to TRBJ1-5, with a weak D call TRBD1 (6 bases). The CDR3 runs to 12 residues. CDR1 MNHGY and CDR2 SAAAGT come from the germline V gene. V was pared by 6 bases and J by 9 bases, with 12 bases between. The CDR3 sequence is CASRTRGGPQHF. CDR3 DNA: TGTGCCAGCAGAACTAGGGGGGGGCCCCAGCATTTT.

The rearrangement links TRBV30 to TRBJ1-6, with 8 bases lining up with TRBD1. J gave up 10 bases and V 7 bases, and 6 bases lay outside the gene matches. Germline values: CDR1 GTSNPN, CDR2 SVGIG (reference sequence). The CDR3 loop spans 12 amino acids. The CDR3 loop is CASRDRPSPLHF. In DNA form, the CDR3 reads TGTGCCTCCCGGGACAGGCCCTCACCCCTCCACTTT.

Many counts were recorded for this clone. This chain links TRBV6-8 with TRBJ2-5, with a weak D call TRBD2 (5 bases). The ends were cut back, 6 bases at V and 4 bases at J, with 9 bases in the middle. CDR3 length: 12 residues. Looked up from germline, CDR1 is MNHGY and CDR2 is SAAAGT. The CDR3 here is CASSGGSETQYF. The CDR3 DNA reads as TGTGCCAGCAGCGGAGGATCAGAGACCCAGTACTTC.

The chain links TRBV2 to TRBJ1-5; D is perhaps TRBD1 (5 bases). The CDR3 has 12 amino acids. Germline CDR1 and CDR2: SNHLY and FYNNEI. Trimming cost V 3 bases and J 7 bases, with 7 bases left between them. As DNA, the CDR3 is TGTGCCAGCAGTGATAGGGGCCAGCCCCAGCATTTT. Its protein is CASSDRGQPQHF.

The chain combines TRBV23-1 with TRBJ2-7, with 11 bases aligning to TRBD2. TRBV23-1 is marked as an open reading frame, function uncertain. The CDR3 totals 13 residues. Trimming at V came to 7 bases and at J to 3 bases, leaving 2 bases not matched to a gene. CDR3 sequence reads: CASTGTSGYEQYF. The CDR3 DNA sequence: TGCGCCAGCACCGGGACTAGCGGCTACGAGCAGTACTTC.

The chain combines TRBV30 with TRBJ1-2; a possible D gene is TRBD1 (5 bases). The CDR3 contains 12 residues. Germline V gene data show CDR1 as GTSNPN and CDR2 as SVGIG (reference sequence). V lost 8 bases to trimming and J lost 8 bases, with 18 bases between them. Here the CDR3 DNA reads TGTGCCATCTTAGGGACTGCGGGGGGCTACACCTTC. Its translation: CAILGTAGGYTF.

This clone appeared many times. This sequence joins TRBV6-8 and TRBJ2-2, with D possibly being TRBD2 (5 bases). This CDR3 spans 13 amino acids. Per the germline V gene, CDR1 is MNHGY and CDR2 is SAAAGT. V lost 8 bases, J lost 3 bases, and 10 bases lay in between. The CDR3 nucleotides are TGTGCCAGCGACCGGGGTTACACCGGGGAGCTGTTTTTT. Translated: CASDRGYTGELFF.

There are many counts of this clone. This sequence joins TRBV11-3 and TRBJ2-3; 7 bases are shared with TRBD1. Germline assignment: CDR1 SGHNT and CDR2 YENEEA. V dropped 6 bases and J dropped 0; count of bases not matched to a gene: 9. The CDR3 covers 16 residues. CDR3: CASSRRQGSSTDTQYF. The CDR3, as DNA: TGTGCCAGCAGTAGAAGACAGGGCTCTAGCACAGATACGCAGTATTTT.

By share, this clone counts as medium-sized (0.01 to 0.1%). The chain employs TRBV6-8 and TRBJ1-1; unclear D gene. This CDR3 is built from 13 residues. V lost 6 bases and J 4 bases, leaving 12 bases between the germline ends. In germline, CDR1 is MNHGY, CDR2 SAAAGT. CDR3 in DNA: TGTGCCAGCAGGGACCAGAAGGGCACTGAAGCTTTCTTT. Protein: CASRDQKGTEAFF.

By sample fraction, this clone is medium-sized. J is TRBJ2-3 and V is TRBV6-8; 7 bases line up with TRBD2. The trim removed 5 bases at V and 0 bases at J, leaving 8 bases unmatched. The CDR3 is 16 residues long. Per the germline V gene, CDR1 is MNHGY and CDR2 is SAAAGT. CDR3 loop: CASSALWGGSTDTQYF. The CDR3 DNA reads as TGTGCCAGCAGTGCCCTGTGGGGGGGGAGCACAGATACGCAGTATTTT.

The genes are TRBV5-1 and TRBJ1-5; D is unresolved. The germline V gene encodes CDR1 SGHRS and CDR2 YFSETQ. V lost 4 bases and J lost 3, with 11 bases in between. The CDR3 runs 14 residues. In DNA, the CDR3 is TGCGCCAGCAGCCCCCACAGTTTCAATCAGCCCCAGCATTTT. Its protein is CASSPHSFNQPQHF.

Only a few counts were recorded for this clone. The V gene is TRBV10-3, the J gene TRBJ2-1, with 8 bases that match TRBD1. Germline-derived CDR1 and CDR2 are ENHRY and SYGVKD. Trimming took 2 bases from V and 4 from J; bases not matched to a gene: 7. CDR3 length equals 16 residues. CDR3 loop: CAISERSGGLYNEQFF. In nucleotides, the CDR3 is TGTGCCATCAGTGAGAGGTCAGGGGGCCTATACAATGAGCAGTTCTTC.

This clone turned up a few times. The chain carries TRBV6-8 and TRBJ1-1; 7 bases line up with TRBD1. The CDR3 loop spans 13 amino acids. Germline-derived CDR1 and CDR2 are MNHGY and SAAAGT. J lost 5 bases, V lost 11 bases, and 11 bases had no gene match. This chain's CDR3 is CAATAAGGTEAFF. CDR3 in DNA: TGTGCCGCTACGGCGGCAGGGGGGACTGAAGCTTTCTTT.

The gene calls are TRBV29-1 and TRBJ2-1, with TRBD2 matching 8 bases. J gave up 7 bases and V 4 bases, and 6 bases lay outside the gene matches. The CDR3 is 13 amino acids. Germline-derived CDR1 and CDR2 are SQVTM and ANQGSEA. The CDR3 region has the DNA TGCAGCGTTGCGGGAGGGGGGGGAAATGAGCAGTTCTTC. Protein sequence: CSVAGGGGNEQFF.

This clone was counted a single time. This chain joins TRBV29-1 and TRBJ2-1; TRBD2 agrees at 10 bases. J gave up 3 bases and V 5 bases, and 4 bases lay outside the gene matches. This CDR3 has 14 amino acids. Per the germline V gene, CDR1 is SQVTM and CDR2 is ANQGSEA. The CDR3 DNA sequence: TGCAGCGTTAGCCTAGCGGGGGTCTACAATGAGCAGTTCTTC. As protein: CSVSLAGVYNEQFF.

Within the sample, this clone is medium-sized. This sequence joins TRBV12-5 and TRBJ2-5, with a tentative D call TRBD2 (6 bases). This CDR3 region has 18 residues. Germline CDR1 is LGHNT and CDR2 is FRNRAP. V was pared by 1 base and J by 5 bases, with 23 bases between. The CDR3 DNA reads as TGTGCTAGTGGTTTGGGGAACGACGGGACGGCGGGGAGGGAGACCCAGTACTTC. Protein product: CASGLGNDGTAGRETQYF.

This clone is categorized as medium-sized. The genes are TRBV19 and TRBJ1-2; unclear D gene. V shed 7 bases and J shed 2 bases, with 8 bases lying between them. CDR1 is LNHDA and CDR2 is SQIVND in the germline V gene (reference sequence). The CDR3 sequence is 12 residues long. The CDR3 loop reads CASNKINYGYTF. CDR3 coding DNA: TGTGCCAGTAATAAGATAAACTATGGCTACACCTTC.